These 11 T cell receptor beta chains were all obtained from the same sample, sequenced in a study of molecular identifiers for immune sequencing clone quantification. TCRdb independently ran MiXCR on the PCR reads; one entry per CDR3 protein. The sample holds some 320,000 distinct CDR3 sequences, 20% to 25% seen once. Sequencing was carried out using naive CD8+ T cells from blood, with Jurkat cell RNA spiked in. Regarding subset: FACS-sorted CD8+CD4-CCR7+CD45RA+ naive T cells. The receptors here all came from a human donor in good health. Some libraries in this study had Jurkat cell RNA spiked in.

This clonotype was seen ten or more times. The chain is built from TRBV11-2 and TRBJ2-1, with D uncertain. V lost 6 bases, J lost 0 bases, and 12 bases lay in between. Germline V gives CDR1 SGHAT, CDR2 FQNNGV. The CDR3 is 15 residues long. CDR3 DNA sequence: TGTGCCAGCAGTACTACCCGGAGCTCCTACAATGAGCAGTTCTTC. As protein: CASSTTRSSYNEQFF.

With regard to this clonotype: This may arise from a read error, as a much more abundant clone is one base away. Here the CDR3 DNA reads TGTGCCAGCACCATTGGAGGGACAGGGAATGAAGAACTGTTTTTT. Its translation: CASTIGGTGNEELFF. The V call is TRBV28, the J call TRBJ1-4, with 9 bases identical to TRBD1. The germline gives CDR1 MDHEN, CDR2 SYDVKM. This CDR3 comprises 15 residues.

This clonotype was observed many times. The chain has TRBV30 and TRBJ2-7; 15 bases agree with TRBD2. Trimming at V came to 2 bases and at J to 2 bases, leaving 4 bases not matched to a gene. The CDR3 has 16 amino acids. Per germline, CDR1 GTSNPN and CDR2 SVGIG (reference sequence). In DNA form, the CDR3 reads TGTGCCTGGAGTACCGGACTAGCGGGGGGGACCTACGAGCAGTACTTC. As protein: CAWSTGLAGGTYEQYF.

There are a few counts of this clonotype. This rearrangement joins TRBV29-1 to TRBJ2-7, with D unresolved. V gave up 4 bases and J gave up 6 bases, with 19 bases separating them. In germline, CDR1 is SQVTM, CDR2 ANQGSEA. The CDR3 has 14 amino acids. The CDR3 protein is CSVALQDLWGEQYF. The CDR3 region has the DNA TGCAGCGTTGCCCTCCAGGACCTTTGGGGCGAGCAGTACTTC.

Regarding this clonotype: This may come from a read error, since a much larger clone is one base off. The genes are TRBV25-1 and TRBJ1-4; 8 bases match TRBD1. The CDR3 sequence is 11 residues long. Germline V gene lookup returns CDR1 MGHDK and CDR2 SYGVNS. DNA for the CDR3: TGTGCCAGTACAGGGGGGAGAAAACTGGTTTTT. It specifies CASTGGRKLVF.

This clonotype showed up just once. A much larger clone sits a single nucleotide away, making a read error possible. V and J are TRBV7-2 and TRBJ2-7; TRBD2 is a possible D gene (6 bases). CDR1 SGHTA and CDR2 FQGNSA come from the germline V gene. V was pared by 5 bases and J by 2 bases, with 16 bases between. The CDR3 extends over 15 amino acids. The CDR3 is CASSLSRRGAYEQYF. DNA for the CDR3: TGTGCCAGCAGCCTTAGCAGGCGGGGCGCCTACGAGCAGTACTTC.

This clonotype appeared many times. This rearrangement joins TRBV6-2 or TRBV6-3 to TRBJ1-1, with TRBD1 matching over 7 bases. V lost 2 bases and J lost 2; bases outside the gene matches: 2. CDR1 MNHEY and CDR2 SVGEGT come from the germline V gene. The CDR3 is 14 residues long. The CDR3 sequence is CASSYDRVNTEAFF. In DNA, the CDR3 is TGTGCCAGCAGTTACGACAGGGTAAACACTGAAGCTTTCTTT.

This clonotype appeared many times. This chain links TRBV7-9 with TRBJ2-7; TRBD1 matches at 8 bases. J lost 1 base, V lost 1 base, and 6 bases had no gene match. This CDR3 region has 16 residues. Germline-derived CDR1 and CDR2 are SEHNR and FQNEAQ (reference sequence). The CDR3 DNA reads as TGTGCCAGCAGCTTAGGGCAGGGGGCCCTATCCTACGAGCAGTACTTC. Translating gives CASSLGQGALSYEQYF.

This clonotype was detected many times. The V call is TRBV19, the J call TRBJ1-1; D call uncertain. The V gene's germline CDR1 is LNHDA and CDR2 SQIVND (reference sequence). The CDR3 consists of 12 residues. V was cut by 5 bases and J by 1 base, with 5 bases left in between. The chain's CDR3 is CASSFPNTEAFF. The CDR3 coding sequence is TGTGCCAGTAGTTTCCCGAACACTGAAGCTTTCTTT.

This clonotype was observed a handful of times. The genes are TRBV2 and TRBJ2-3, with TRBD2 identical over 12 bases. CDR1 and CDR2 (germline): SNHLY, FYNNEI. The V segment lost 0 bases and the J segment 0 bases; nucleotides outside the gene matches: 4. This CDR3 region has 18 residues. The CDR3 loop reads CASSEAGGTSGSTDTQYF. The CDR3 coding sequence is TGTGCCAGCAGTGAAGCGGGGGGGACTAGCGGGAGCACAGATACGCAGTATTTT.

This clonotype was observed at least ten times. The CDR3 sequence is CSVEGPPLLTYNEQFF. The CDR3 nucleotides read TGCAGCGTTGAAGGTCCTCCACTTCTGACCTACAATGAGCAGTTCTTC. The chain recombines TRBV29-1 with TRBJ2-1; D gene unclear. CDR1 SQVTM and CDR2 ANQGSEA come from the germline V gene. Trimming removed 1 base at V and 2 bases at J, with 15 bases between. The CDR3 is 16 amino acids.